The rows below give T cell receptor beta chains drawn from one sample of a study of post-analysis software for immune sequencing data. TCRdb reanalysed the PCR reads using MiXCR and keeps one entry per CDR3 protein. The sample carries some 700,000 distinct CDR3 sequences, 55% to 70% recorded once. The sequenced sample consisted of blood. These receptors were taken from a girl aged 2 to 9 with multiple sclerosis. CDR3s include the opening cysteine and the closing phenylalanine or tryptophan. D genes are given only for firm matches. Where a row states a size, it is once, few, many or the class of an expanded clone; other rows omit it.

>NA|TRBJ2-7|NA|TRBV7-2
TGTGCCAGCAGCTTAGTGGGCGGGGGCCCTTACGAGCAGTACTTC
CASSLVGGGPYEQYF
>NA|TRBJ2-4|NA|TRBV20-1
TGCAGTGCTAGAATAAGGGGTGACATTCAGTACTTC
CSARIRGDIQYF
>TRBD2|TRBJ2-1|few|TRBV20-1
TGCAGTGCTAGCCAGGGACTACCGCGATACAATGAGCAGTTCTTC
CSASQGLPRYNEQFF
>TRBD1|TRBJ2-1|NA|TRBV12-3/TRBV12-4
TGTGCCAGCAGTCGACAGGGGGCGAATTACAATGAGCAGTTCTTC
CASSRQGANYNEQFF
>TRBD1|TRBJ1-2|NA|TRBV4-1
TGCGCCAGCAGTCAAATTACTATAGATTTACCGGGACAGCGTGGCTACACCTTC
CASSQITIDLPGQRGYTF
>NA|TRBJ1-2|NA|TRBV4-3
TGCGCCAGCAGCCAAGTATGGGGGAGTGCGACCGATGGCTACACCTTC
CASSQVWGSATDGYTF
>NA|TRBJ2-6|few|TRBV4-2
TGTGCCAGCAGCCCCCGCCCGGGACGCAGCTCTGGGGCCAACGTCCTGACTTTC
CASSPRPGRSSGANVLTF
>TRBD1|TRBJ2-5|many|TRBV7-2
TGTGCCAGCAGCCGGGACAGGCAAGAGACCCAGTACTTC
CASSRDRQETQYF
>TRBD1|TRBJ1-6|NA|TRBV7-9
TGTGCCAGCAGCTTAGGGCAGGGGGGTAATTCACCCCTCCACTTT
CASSLGQGGNSPLHF
>TRBD1|TRBJ2-5|once|TRBV13
TGTGCCAGCAGCCCGAGGACAGGTGATGAGGAGACCCAGTACTTC
CASSPRTGDEETQYF
>TRBD1|TRBJ2-4|NA|TRBV15
TGTGCCACCAGCAGAACAAGGACAGGGGGCTTGCAGAGTCTAGCCAAAAACATTCAGTACTTC
CATSRTRTGGLQSLAKNIQYF
>NA|TRBJ1-5|NA|TRBV4-2
TGTGCCAGCAGACAGACGGCAGGGGCGGATAGCAATCAGCCCCAGCATTTT
CASRQTAGADSNQPQHF
>TRBD2|TRBJ2-3|few|TRBV7-9
TGTGCCAGCAGCTTCTTGGACGGGAGGGAGAATACGCAGTATTTT
CASSFLDGRENTQYF
>TRBD1|TRBJ2-5|NA|TRBV10-2
TGCGCCAGCACTACGAGACAGGGCGGGGAGACCCAGTACTTC
CASTTRQGGETQYF
>NA|TRBJ2-5|NA|TRBV5-5
TGTGCCAGCAGCTTTGTTACAGGGTCTCGTCAAGAGACCCAGTACTTC
CASSFVTGSRQETQYF
>NA|TRBJ2-1|few|TRBV20-1
TGCAGTGCTAGAAGGGTAGGGGGGAATGAGCAGTTCTTC
CSARRVGGNEQFF
>NA|TRBJ1-5|NA|TRBV9
TGTGCCAGCAGCGTAGGGCACAATCAGCCCCAGCATTTT
CASSVGHNQPQHF
>TRBD1|TRBJ1-5|NA|TRBV15
TGTGCCACCAGCGTAAGACAGGGGAGCAATCAGCCCCAGCATTTT
CATSVRQGSNQPQHF
>TRBD1|TRBJ2-7|NA|TRBV2
TGTGCCAGCAGTAGTTGGGGGACAGGGAGTGACGAGCAGTACTTC
CASSSWGTGSDEQYF
>TRBD1|TRBJ2-5|NA|TRBV7-3
TGTGCCAGCAGCTCGAACAGGGGAGAGACCCAGTACTTC
CASSSNRGETQYF
>TRBD2|TRBJ2-1|NA|TRBV6-5
TGTGCCAGCAGTTACGGGGGACTAGCGGACTACAATGAGCAGTTCTTC
CASSYGGLADYNEQFF
>NA|TRBJ1-2|NA|TRBV7-8
TGTGCCAGCAGCTTAGAGTTTGATGGCTACACCTTC
CASSLEFDGYTF
>NA|TRBJ1-1|few|TRBV30
TGTGCCTGGAGTGTACTAAGGACGCCCAACACTGAAGCTTTCTTT
CAWSVLRTPNTEAFF
>TRBD2|TRBJ2-3|NA|TRBV29-1
TGCAGCTTAGGGCGGACTAGTGGCACAGATACGCAGTATTTT
CSLGRTSGTDTQYF
>NA|TRBJ2-5|few|TRBV7-2
TGTGCCAGCAGCTTAGCGCAGGGGACCCAGTACTTC
CASSLAQGTQYF
>TRBD1|TRBJ2-5|few|TRBV29-1
TGCAGCGTCGAACAGATAGGGGACAGGACCCAGACCCAGTACTTC
CSVEQIGDRTQTQYF
>NA|TRBJ2-1|few|TRBV12-3/TRBV12-4
TGTGCCAGCAATATAATGGGCCCTTACAATGAGCAGTTCTTC
CASNIMGPYNEQFF
>TRBD2|TRBJ2-3|NA|TRBV6-1
TGTGCCAGCAGTGACGTCCCCCGGGGGGAGTCAGATACGCAGTATTTT
CASSDVPRGESDTQYF
>NA|TRBJ1-2|NA|TRBV11-2
TGTGCCAGCAGCTTTGAGGGGGTTAACTATGGCTACACCTTC
CASSFEGVNYGYTF
>NA|TRBJ2-1|few|TRBV6-2/TRBV6-3
TGTGCCAGCAGTTACCGCGTAAACGGGCAGTTCTTC
CASSYRVNGQFF
>NA|TRBJ2-5|once|TRBV20-1
TGCAGTGCTGAAGGCCGAGTCAGGGGGACCCAGTACTTC
CSAEGRVRGTQYF
>NA|TRBJ2-7|NA|TRBV12-3/TRBV12-4
TGTGCCAGCAGCGAAACTCGACTATCCTCCTACGAGCAGTACTTC
CASSETRLSSYEQYF
>TRBD2|TRBJ2-1|NA|TRBV2
TGTGCCAGCAAAGGGGTAGCGGGGGCTTCTGAGCAGTTCTTC
CASKGVAGASEQFF
>TRBD2|TRBJ2-3|NA|TRBV12-3/TRBV12-4
TGTGCCAGCAGTTTAGCTCGACTAGCGGACAGCACAGATGCGCAGTATTTT
CASSLARLADSTDAQYF
>NA|TRBJ1-1|NA|TRBV7-9
TGTGCCAGCAGCCCCCGGGTGGGACCCAGCACTGAAGCTTTCTTT
CASSPRVGPSTEAFF
>TRBD1|TRBJ1-5|NA|TRBV6-1
TGTGCCAGCAGGTGGACAGGGCCATACCAGCCCCAGCATTTT
CASRWTGPYQPQHF
>NA|TRBJ2-3|NA|TRBV11-2
TGTGCCAGCAGCTTAGTAGGGGTGGGCACAGATACGCAGTATTTT
CASSLVGVGTDTQYF
>TRBD2|TRBJ2-1|NA|TRBV29-1
TGCAGCACCCGACTAGCGGGAGGGCGGCAGTTCTTC
CSTRLAGGRQFF